One and the same sample provided the 2 T cell receptor beta chains below, sequenced in a study of glioma-infiltrating T cells (dated by TCRdb to the mid-2010s). The instrument given in TCRdb is Illumina MiSeq. The iRepertoire nested amplicon-rescue multiplex PCR (arm-PCR) platform was used to amplify TCR alpha and beta CDR3 regions from RNA. In-frame beta chains were kept once TCRdb had trimmed the public reads at Q25 with fastp and called clones with MiXCR. Identical CDR3 protein sequences are pooled into one entry, listed with their most common genes and DNA. The sample yields some 160,000 distinct CDR3 sequences; under 55% were counted once. The top ten hold 5.2% of the sample. Sequencing was done on a sample of glioma tissue, nonneoplastic brain tissue, or PBMCs (not recorded which). These TCRs come from a human donor with low-grade glioma or glioblastoma, undergoing nonglioma brain surgery, or in good health (not recorded which).

This chain connects TRBV5-1 to TRBJ2-7, with 15 bases matching TRBD2. Germline assignment: CDR1 SGHRS and CDR2 YFSETQ. V dropped 3 bases and J dropped 6; count of bases not matched to a gene: 7. This CDR3 spans 16 amino acids. The CDR3 sequence is CASSSGLAGGVGEQYF. As DNA, the CDR3 is TGCGCCAGCAGCTCGGGACTAGCGGGAGGAGTAGGCGAGCAGTACTTC.

The chain carries TRBV28 and TRBJ2-1, with TRBD2 as a possible D gene (6 bases). Trimming removed 7 bases from V and 8 bases from J, with 9 bases in between. Germline assignment: CDR1 MDHEN and CDR2 SYDVKM. The CDR3 runs 11 residues. The CDR3 DNA reads as TGTGCCAGCAACGGGGGTGATGAGCAGTTCTTC. Translated, it gives CASNGGDEQFF.